The clone carrying this T cell receptor (beta chain) was seen ten or more times. No antigen is known for it. Germline CDR1 is ENHRY and CDR2 is SYGVKD. The CDR3 runs 12 residues. Trimming left V 8 bases short and J 1 base short, with 9 bases between. TCRdb processed the 5' RACE reads anew with MiXCR; each CDR3 protein has one entry. Here the sample spans under 100,000 distinct CDR3 sequences, approximately 8.9% being singletons. The time point is: sample taken at primary tumor resection. TCRs were sequenced from unsorted whole RNA of tumor, nontumor lung or PBMC. Donors were over 70 untreated early-stage non-small cell lung cancer patients. This entry belongs to a study of spatial heterogeneity in lung cancer. Whole-study context: Among detected sequences, beta-chain ones consistently exceeded alpha-chain ones in number. The study observed each unique TCR and UMI combination more than ten times on average in raw reads. Study findings and constraints: TCRs found ubiquitously expanded in tumor appeared in blood more at resection than at follow-up.

The J gene is TRBJ2-7, the V gene TRBV10-3, with D maybe TRBD1 (5 bases). This TCR came from a male donor with early-stage non-small cell lung cancer. The specimen was PBMCs, collected at surgery. In DNA, the CDR3 is TGTGCCATCTCAGGGATTTCCTACGAGCAGTACTTC. Its protein is CAISGISYEQYF.